This record concerns one T cell receptor beta chain sequence. This sample is drawn from a study of OX40 agonist ivuxolimab in advanced cancers. V was pared by 4 bases and J by 1 base, with 12 bases between. The CDR3 consists of 15 residues. The germline V gene encodes CDR1 MNHNS and CDR2 SASEGT. The protocol was immunoSEQ multiplex PCR, while the TCRdb copy is restricted to in-frame clones and leaves out a portion. The repertoire consists of around 79,000 clones, with about 88% occurring once and the leading ten covering 0.78%. Sequenced here: CD4+ or CD8+ T cells sorted from blood, sampled in a trial of the OX40 agonist ivuxolimab. The chain recombines TRBV6-1 with TRBJ2-3; D is possibly TRBD1 (5 bases). The origin of this receptor is an adult with an advanced solid tumor such as melanoma, head and neck, liver or kidney cancer. Here the CDR3 DNA reads TGTGCCAGCAGTGGGGGCAGCCCCCGCACAGATACGCAGTATTTT. It encodes CASSGGSPRTDTQYF.